Below are 19 T cell receptor beta chains sequenced from a single sample in a study of beta chain features in type 1 diabetes. Study-wide findings and caveats: For Type 1 diabetes patients, all four CD4+ subsets carried TCRB CDR3s that were moderately but significantly shorter.

Expressed TCRB transcripts were sequenced because the isolated RNA had all been reverse transcribed beforehand. Sequencing was performed with immunoSEQ multiplex PCR; in TCRdb, only in-frame clones are kept and a portion is missing. Of 600,000 to 750,000 clones in the sample, over 10% were seen once. The antigens of these receptors remain unknown. The material sequenced was naive CD4+ T cells from blood. The receptors here all came from a man aged 30 to 39 with type 1 diabetes.

There are a few counts of this clone. A junction boundary mismatches the germline segment, possibly from a read error. This chain links TRBV5-6 with TRBJ2-2; D is uncertain. In germline, CDR1 is SGHDT, CDR2 YYEEEE. The CDR3 sequence is 12 residues long. CDR3 sequence: CASSQNSGELFF. The DNA of the CDR3 is TGTGCCAGCAGCCAGAACTCCGGGGAGCTGTTTTTT.

The sample holds a few counts of this clone. The V and J genes are TRBV4-1 and TRBJ2-7; D remains ambiguous. This CDR3 has 13 amino acids. V dropped 0 bases and J dropped 9 bases, with 12 bases sitting between them. The germline V gene encodes CDR1 MGHRA and CDR2 YSYEKL. Here the CDR3 reads CASSQESGIGQYF. The CDR3 DNA reads as TGCGCCAGCAGCCAAGAAAGTGGGATAGGGCAGTACTTC.

This chain connects TRBV4-3 to TRBJ1-1; D gene ambiguous. V lost 0 bases and J lost 0, with 8 bases in between. This CDR3 region has 15 residues. Germline V gives CDR1 LGHNA, CDR2 YSLEER. For the CDR3, the DNA is TGCGCCAGCAGCCAAGATAGTCTCCTGAACACTGAAGCTTTCTTT. Translated: CASSQDSLLNTEAFF.

V usage is TRBV4-2 and J usage is TRBJ2-1; D could derive from TRBD1 or TRBD2 (5 bases each). Germline V gene sequence: CDR1 LGHNA, CDR2 YNFKEQ. V was trimmed by 3 bases and J by 4 bases, leaving 19 bases between them. This CDR3 region has 17 residues. CDR3 amino acids: CASSQAPGRGGYNEQFF. In DNA, the CDR3 is TGTGCCAGCAGCCAGGCCCCAGGGAGAGGTGGATACAATGAGCAGTTCTTC.

The chain carries TRBV7-3 and TRBJ1-1; 9 bases are a match to TRBD1. Germline CDR1 and CDR2: SGHTA and FQGTGA. V lost 5 bases and J lost 2; bases outside the gene matches: 3. The CDR3 consists of 14 residues. CDR3 sequence reads: CASSRDRDNTEAFF. The CDR3 region has the DNA TGTGCCAGCAGCCGGGACAGGGATAACACTGAAGCTTTCTTT.

This clone was seen more than once but under ten times. The chain combines TRBV4-3 with TRBJ1-2, with D maybe TRBD1 (6 bases). Germline CDR1 is LGHNA and CDR2 is YSLEER. The CDR3 has 14 amino acids. Trimming took off 4 bases at V and 5 bases at J, with 14 bases between the two ends. CDR3 DNA sequence: TGCGCCAGCAGCCCCGGGGGGCAAGGATATGGCTACACCTTC. Translating gives CASSPGGQGYGYTF.

This clone was seen a handful of times. The chain links TRBV28 to TRBJ2-5; TRBD2 matches at 7 bases. CDR3 length equals 13 residues. Germline assignment: CDR1 MDHEN and CDR2 SYDVKM. V lost 6 bases to trimming and J lost 8 bases; unmatched junction nucleotides: 9. CDR3 nucleotides: TGTGCCAGCAGGGGAGGGGCCGGTGATACCCAGTACTTC. Translation: CASRGGAGDTQYF. The whole variable domain, filled in from reference TRBV28 and TRBJ2-5, reads DVKVTQSSRYLVKRTGEKVFLECVQDMDHENMFWYRQDPGLGLRLIYFSYDVKMKEKGDIPEGYSVSREKKERFSLILESASTNQTSMYLCASRGGAGDTQYFGPGTRLLVL.

This clone turned up a few times. V usage is TRBV7-9 and J usage is TRBJ1-6; 7 bases map to TRBD1. The CDR3 extends over 16 amino acids. Germline V gene lookup returns CDR1 SEHNR and CDR2 FQNEAQ (reference sequence). The ends lost 4 bases at V and 7 bases at J; junction bases unmatched: 10. CDR3 loop: CASSSTSGTANSPLHF. In DNA form, the CDR3 reads TGTGCCAGCAGCTCCACATCTGGGACAGCCAATTCACCCCTCCACTTT.

This clone showed up many times. The chain links TRBV5-4 to TRBJ1-5, with TRBD1 as a possible D gene (5 bases). Trimming shortened V by 0 bases and J by 7 bases, and 11 bases separated the two germline ends. This CDR3 has 14 residues. Germline lookup yields CDR1 SGHNT and CDR2 YYREEE (reference sequence). The CDR3 sequence: CASSLGGAMQPQHF. CDR3 coding DNA: TGTGCCAGCAGCTTGGGTGGGGCTATGCAGCCCCAGCATTTT.

The V gene is TRBV11-2, the J gene TRBJ1-1; no clear D gene. Trimming removed 0 bases at V and 0 bases at J, with 8 bases between. Germline V gene data show CDR1 as SGHAT and CDR2 as FQNNGV. The length of the CDR3 is 15 residues. CDR3 in amino acids: CASSLDVVMNTEAFF. DNA of the CDR3: TGTGCCAGCAGCTTAGATGTGGTTATGAACACTGAAGCTTTCTTT.

This clone was detected a few times. The V and J genes are TRBV6-6 and TRBJ2-7; TRBD2 might be the D (5 bases). V gave up 11 bases and J gave up 5 bases, with 13 bases separating them. Germline V gene sequence: CDR1 MNHNY, CDR2 SVGAGI (reference sequence). The CDR3 length is 11 residues. The CDR3 protein is CAAADEDEQYF. The DNA of the CDR3 is TGTGCCGCAGCGGACGAGGACGAGCAGTACTTC.

This clone has just a few counts. The chain joins TRBV11-1 to TRBJ2-2, with 7 bases lining up with TRBD1. Germline CDR1 is SGHAT and CDR2 is FQDESV (reference sequence). V was pared by 7 bases and J by 1 base, with 6 bases of the junction left unmatched. There are 15 residues in the CDR3. The CDR3 sequence is CASTIDRVNTGELFF. As DNA, the CDR3 is TGTGCCAGCACGATCGACAGGGTGAACACCGGGGAGCTGTTTTTT.

This clone was detected a few times. Here the CDR3 DNA reads TGTGCCAGCAGAGGGCCTTATAGCAATCAGCCCCAGCATTTT. It encodes CASRGPYSNQPQHF. The V gene is TRBV7-2, the J gene TRBJ1-5; unclear D gene. Germline CDR1 and CDR2: SGHTA and FQGNSA. CDR3 length: 14 amino acids. V lost 6 bases and J 0 bases, leaving 9 bases between the germline ends. Full variable domain (missing parts from reference TRBV7-2 and TRBJ1-5): GAGVSQSPSNKVTEKGKDVELRCDPISGHTALYWYRQSLGQGLEFLIYFQGNSAPDKSGLPSDRFSAERTGGSVSTLTIQRTQQEDSAVYLCASRGPYSNQPQHFGDGTRLSIL.

This chain joins TRBV2 and TRBJ1-6; no definite D call. Germline V gene lookup returns CDR1 SNHLY and CDR2 FYNNEI. The ends were cut back, 4 bases at V and 9 bases at J, with 16 bases in the middle. The CDR3 spans 15 residues. The CDR3 DNA sequence: TGTGCCAGCAGTGGGCTGGGCGGGGTAGGTTCACCCCTCCACTTT. Encoded protein: CASSGLGGVGSPLHF.

The V call is TRBV11-2, the J call TRBJ2-3, with D unresolved. The V end lost 4 bases, the J end lost 4 bases, and 3 bases lay between the germline ends. The germline gives CDR1 SGHAT, CDR2 FQNNGV. The length of the CDR3 is 11 residues. In DNA, the CDR3 is TGTGCCAGCAGCTCTGCAGATACGCAGTATTTT. Translated, it gives CASSSADTQYF.

J is TRBJ2-5 and V is TRBV5-6; no reliable D call. This CDR3 region has 15 residues. V was shortened by 1 base and J by 2 bases, with 12 bases between the two germline ends. Germline V CDR1 and CDR2: SGHDT, YYEEEE. As DNA, the CDR3 is TGTGCCAGCAGCTTGTCTCCTACACCTCAAGAGACCCAGTACTTC. This codes for CASSLSPTPQETQYF.

This rearrangement joins TRBV7-2 to TRBJ2-5; perhaps TRBD1 as D (5 bases). Deletions cut 2 bases from V and 5 bases from J, with 15 bases between. Germline lookup yields CDR1 SGHTA and CDR2 FQGNSA. The CDR3 spans 15 residues. This chain's CDR3 is CASSLRSGFKETQYF. Written as DNA, the CDR3 is TGTGCCAGCAGCTTACGTTCAGGGTTCAAGGAGACCCAGTACTTC.

Details on this clone: Compared with germline, one end of the junction differs, possibly owing to a read error. This chain links TRBV7-7 with TRBJ2-7; D might be TRBD1 (6 bases). In germline, CDR1 is SSHAT, CDR2 FNYEAQ (reference sequence). The CDR3 has 11 residues. The CDR3 bases are TGTGCTAGCAGCACCCAGGGGGAGCAGTACTTC. Its translation: CASSTQGEQYF.

The V and J genes are TRBV27 and TRBJ1-6, with 7 positions matching TRBD1. The CDR3 loop spans 15 amino acids. CDR1 is MNHEY, CDR2 SMNVEV, per germline (reference sequence). The junction had 5 bases not matched to a gene; V was cut back by 2 bases and J by 7 bases. The CDR3 DNA is TGTGCCAGCAGTTTAGAGGGGGCAAGGAATTCACCCCTCCACTTT. Translating gives CASSLEGARNSPLHF.